These T cell receptor beta chains were read from a single sample in a study of shared clonotypes between healthy human individuals. Produced via immunoSEQ multiplex PCR; TCRdb's table is partial and in-frame only. Of 1,500,000 or so clones in the sample, 97% to 99% were seen once. The source material was naive CD4+ T cells sorted from blood. The receptors shown here come from a man aged 30-40 years in good health. CDR3s include the opening cysteine and the closing phenylalanine or tryptophan. The order of the fields is clone size, J gene, D gene, V gene, CDR3 DNA, CDR3 protein. D genes are given only for firm matches. The size of a clone is reported for some rows only, either as once, few or many, or as a class for expanded clones.

>.|TRBJ2-3|.|TRBV7-6
TGTGCCAGCAGCTTAGGAGAGTTGGATCTGCAACCGTATTTT
CASSLGELDLQPYF
>.|TRBJ2-2|.|TRBV27
TGTGCCAGCAGCCCATACATCAACCGGGATAACCGAATCACCGGGGAGCTGTTTTTT
CASSPYINRDNRITGELFF
>.|TRBJ2-7|.|TRBV19
TGTGCCAGTAGTATACCCCGCAGGACCGACTCCTACGAGCAGTACTTC
CASSIPRRTDSYEQYF
>.|TRBJ2-3|TRBD2|TRBV27
TGTGCCAGCAGTCCCGGAGGTAGCGGGAGTGTAGATACGCAGTATTTT
CASSPGGSGSVDTQYF
>.|TRBJ2-2|TRBD1|TRBV11-3
TGTGCCAGCAGCTGGGATTTAGGACAGGGAGCCGGGGAGCTGTTTTTT
CASSWDLGQGAGELFF
>once|TRBJ1-5|.|TRBV28
TGTGCCAGCAGTTTCCCGGGGCCGGGGGCCCAGCATTTT
CASSFPGPGAQHF
>.|TRBJ2-1|.|TRBV25-1
TGTGCCAGCAGCGGTGAGGTTCGCTCCTACAATGAGCAGTTCTTC
CASSGEVRSYNEQFF
>once|TRBJ2-2|TRBD1|TRBV5-1
TGCGCCAGCATCTCATTGACAGGGGGGACCGGGGAGCTGTTTTTT
CASISLTGGTGELFF
>.|TRBJ1-3|TRBD1|TRBV14
TGTGCCAGCAGCCAAAATAGGGGGCGAAACACCATATATTTT
CASSQNRGRNTIYF
>.|TRBJ1-6|.|TRBV11-2
TGTGCCAGCAGCTTAGGGGCCGTCACTAATTCACCCCTCCACTTT
CASSLGAVTNSPLHF
>once|TRBJ2-3|.|TRBV5-5
TGTGCCAGCAGCTTGGAAGTGTTGAGCACAGATACGCAGTATTTT
CASSLEVLSTDTQYF
>.|TRBJ2-5|.|TRBV5-1
TGCGCCAGCAGCTTGTATGGGGTCCAAGAGACCCAGTACTTC
CASSLYGVQETQYF
>once|TRBJ2-5|.|TRBV5-1
TGCGCCAGCAGCCCCCAAGTGGAGACCCAGTACTTC
CASSPQVETQYF
>.|TRBJ2-6|.|TRBV5-6
TGTGCCAGCACCCCTTATAGTGGCTCTGGGGCCAACGTCCTGACTTTC
CASTPYSGSGANVLTF
>once|TRBJ1-4|.|TRBV20-1
TGCAGTGCTAGCGCGGCCGAAAAACTGTTTTTT
CSASAAEKLFF
>.|TRBJ2-3|.|TRBV7-3
TGTGCCAGCAGCCTCCGGACTACCACAGATACGCAGTATTTT
CASSLRTTTDTQYF
>once|TRBJ1-1|.|TRBV29-1
TGCAGCGCATCCCGGGACACGAACACTGAAGCTTTCTTT
CSASRDTNTEAFF
>.|TRBJ2-1|TRBD2|TRBV15
TGTGCCACCAGCAGAGCCGGGACTAGCGGCTACAATGAGCAGTTCTTC
CATSRAGTSGYNEQFF
>.|TRBJ2-1|TRBD2|TRBV29-1
TGCAGCGTCCTCCCTAGCGGGAGGGCTCGTCACAATGAGCAGTTCTTC
CSVLPSGRARHNEQFF
>.|TRBJ1-2|.|TRBV11-2
TGTGCCACTACTTCCATTAGTGGGACCAGGCTCTATGGCTACACCTTC
CATTSISGTRLYGYTF
>.|TRBJ1-2|.|TRBV30
TGTGCCTGGAGGGATGGCTTGTCGTATGGCTACACCTTC
CAWRDGLSYGYTF
>.|TRBJ2-1|TRBD1|TRBV7-6
TGTGCCAGCAGCTTAGTCGCTGGCAGGGGGCATAACAATGAGCAGTTCTTC
CASSLVAGRGHNNEQFF
>.|TRBJ2-7|TRBD2|TRBV10-3
TGTGCCACCGGGAGAACTAGCGGGGGTTACGAGCAGTACTTC
CATGRTSGGYEQYF
>.|TRBJ2-5|TRBD1|TRBV29-1
TGCAGCGCTCGACAGGGCCAAGAGACCCAGTACTTC
CSARQGQETQYF
>.|TRBJ2-3|TRBD2|TRBV19
TGTGCCAGTAGTATTGGACTAGCGCCAGATACGCAGTATTTT
CASSIGLAPDTQYF
>.|TRBJ1-2|TRBD1|TRBV30
TGTGCCTGGGGGACAGCAAACTATGGCTACACCTTC
CAWGTANYGYTF
>.|TRBJ1-5|TRBD1|TRBV18
TGTGCCAGCTCAAATAGGGCAGGGGGCGGGAGCAATCAGCCCCAGCATTTT
CASSNRAGGGSNQPQHF
>.|TRBJ1-2|TRBD1|TRBV19
TGTGCCAGCCGACAGGGGAGAATGGTTCCGGGAGGCTACACCTTC
CASRQGRMVPGGYTF
>.|TRBJ2-2|.|TRBV5-1
TGCGCCAGCAGCTTGGTACTTCGGAACACCGGGGAGCTGTTTTTT
CASSLVLRNTGELFF
>.|TRBJ2-3|TRBD1|TRBV19
TGTGCCAGTAGTATGTGGCAGGGGGCTGGGGCAGATACGCAGTATTTT
CASSMWQGAGADTQYF
>.|TRBJ1-4|.|TRBV5-1
TGCGCCAGCAGCTTTAGGGGTCCGGCTGAAAAACTGTTTTTT
CASSFRGPAEKLFF
>once|TRBJ1-2|.|TRBV5-1
TGCGCCAGCAGCCCCAGGGGATATGGCTACACCTTC
CASSPRGYGYTF
>.|TRBJ2-7|TRBD2|TRBV7-2
TGTGCCAGCAGCTTAGCCCTAGCGGGAGCCTACGAGCAGTACTTC
CASSLALAGAYEQYF
>.|TRBJ1-2|.|TRBV19
TGTGCCAGTAGCCCCGTGGCCTACAGCTATGGCTACACCTTC
CASSPVAYSYGYTF
>once|TRBJ2-3|TRBD2|TRBV13
TGTGCCAGCAGCTTAGGCCATCGGAGAGCGGGAGAGATGGAAGATACGCAGTATTTT
CASSLGHRRAGEMEDTQYF
>.|TRBJ2-7|.|TRBV20-1
TGCAGTGCTAGACAGACCTACGAGCAGTACTTC
CSARQTYEQYF
>.|TRBJ1-2|.|TRBV4-3
TGCGCCAGCAGCCAAGAAAGGGACTATGGCTACACCTTC
CASSQERDYGYTF
>.|TRBJ2-2|.|TRBV25-1
TGTGCCAGCAAGGCCGTCGGCGTAACCGGGGAGCTGTTTTTT
CASKAVGVTGELFF
>.|TRBJ2-7|.|TRBV28
TGTGCCAGCAACAGGGAACACTACGAGCAGTACTTC
CASNREHYEQYF
>.|TRBJ2-7|TRBD2|TRBV11-2
TGTGCCAGCAGCTTGAGGCTAGCGGGAGGGATAGCCTACGAGCAGTACTTC
CASSLRLAGGIAYEQYF
>.|TRBJ2-7|TRBD2|TRBV9
TGTGCCAGCAGCGTAGCCAGCGGGAGTAACTACGAGCAGTACTTC
CASSVASGSNYEQYF
>once|TRBJ2-7|.|TRBV18
TGTGCCAGCTCACCGCGTACAGAAGCCTACGAGCAGTACTTC
CASSPRTEAYEQYF
>once|TRBJ1-1|.|TRBV5-1
TGCGCCAGCCGGGTCGAGACTGAAGCTTTCTTT
CASRVETEAFF
>.|TRBJ2-5|TRBD2|TRBV28
TGTGCCAGCAGATTAGGACTAGCGGGAGCCCAGGAGACCCAGTACTTC
CASRLGLAGAQETQYF
>.|TRBJ2-5|.|TRBV7-8
TGTGCCAGCAGCCACCAAAGGAGGCAAGGCCAAGAGACCCAGTACTTC
CASSHQRRQGQETQYF
>.|TRBJ1-2|.|TRBV11-2
TGTGCCAGCAGCGAATACAGGCCCGAGACCCACTACACCTTC
CASSEYRPETHYTF
>.|TRBJ2-1|TRBD2|TRBV6-1
TGTGCCAGCAGTGGACTGGAACAGGCTCCGGGACTAGCTGGGGGTGAGCAGTTCTTC
CASSGLEQAPGLAGGEQFF
>.|TRBJ1-1|.|TRBV5-4
TGTGCCAGCAGCAAGGCAGACACTGAAGCTTTCTTT
CASSKADTEAFF
>once|TRBJ2-7|TRBD2|TRBV5-1
TGCGCCAGCAGCGAACGACCGGGACTAGCGGAGTACGAGCAGTACTTC
CASSERPGLAEYEQYF
>.|TRBJ1-1|.|TRBV7-6
TGTGCCAGCAGTGAACGGTGGCAGAACACTGAAGCTTTCTTT
CASSERWQNTEAFF